This is a list of T cell receptor beta chains from one sample in a study of identifying expanded T cells in peripheral blood. Some clones are missing from TCRdb's copy, which holds only in-frame ones; the method was immunoSEQ multiplex PCR. The table lists some 80,000 clones, 85% to 90% of them singletons. The sequencing input was blood. These receptors originate from a person aged 18-69 years in good health. Both conserved end residues are part of each CDR3. D genes are given only for firm matches. Rows may omit the clone size; those that give it use once, few, many or a size class.

V	D	size	J	CDR3	DNA
TRBV9	TRBD2	.	TRBJ2-3	CASSVGGGAGGTDTQYF	TGTGCCAGCAGCGTAGGAGGCGGGGCGGGGGGCACAGATACGCAGTATTTT
TRBV11-2	.	.	TRBJ1-1	CASSLSLLNTEAFF	TGTGCCAGCAGCTTAAGCCTTTTGAACACTGAAGCTTTCTTT
TRBV13	TRBD1	.	TRBJ2-6	CASSAGTGVISSGANVLTF	TGTGCCAGCAGCGCGGGGACAGGGGTCATTAGCTCTGGGGCCAACGTCCTGACTTTC
TRBV2	TRBD1	.	TRBJ2-2	CASTGTGTGELFF	TGTGCCAGCACCGGGACAGGGACCGGGGAGCTGTTTTTT
TRBV5-4	.	.	TRBJ2-7	CASKGRDSYEQYF	TGTGCCAGCAAGGGGCGGGATTCCTACGAGCAGTACTTC
TRBV15	.	.	TRBJ1-2	CATSRAGREDYGYTF	TGTGCCACCAGCAGAGCCGGTCGGGAAGACTATGGCTACACCTTC
TRBV19	TRBD2	.	TRBJ2-5	CASRGLSGDLQETQYF	TGTGCCAGTAGGGGACTATCGGGGGACCTACAAGAGACCCAGTACTTC
TRBV9	.	.	TRBJ2-2	CASSVEVETNTGELFF	TGTGCCAGCAGCGTAGAGGTGGAAACGAACACCGGGGAGCTGTTTTTT
TRBV6-1	.	.	TRBJ1-3	CASRHISGNTIYF	TGTGCCAGCAGACACATCTCTGGAAACACCATATATTTT
TRBV7-9	.	.	TRBJ2-5	CASSTTGVVGGETQYF	TGTGCCAGCAGCACAACAGGAGTCGTTGGGGGAGAGACCCAGTACTTC
TRBV5-1	TRBD2	once	TRBJ2-1	CASGLALPSYNEQFF	TGCGCCAGCGGACTAGCCCTACCCTCCTACAATGAGCAGTTCTTC
TRBV5-6	.	once	TRBJ1-2	CASSFDHRRGYTF	TGTGCCAGCAGCTTTGACCACAGGCGGGGCTACACCTTC
TRBV4-2	.	.	TRBJ1-2	CASSQEFPGYGYTF	TGTGCCAGCAGCCAAGAATTTCCCGGGTATGGCTACACCTTC
TRBV2	TRBD1	.	TRBJ2-5	CASSPDRGEETQYF	TGTGCCAGCAGTCCCGACAGGGGGGAAGAGACCCAGTACTTC
TRBV4-2	.	.	TRBJ1-2	CASSQDPGEAGYTF	TGTGCCAGCAGCCAAGATCCAGGGGAGGCTGGCTACACCTTC
TRBV18	.	few	TRBJ1-2	CASSLQAWGAAGGVNYGYTF	TGTGCCAGCTCACTACAGGCCTGGGGGGCCGCCGGCGGCGTTAACTATGGCTACACCTTC
TRBV19	.	few	TRBJ1-5	CASSMGVRGWNQPQHF	TGTGCCAGTAGTATGGGAGTCAGGGGATGGAATCAGCCCCAGCATTTT
TRBV6-5	.	.	TRBJ2-3	CASRAAGTSTDTQYF	TGTGCCAGCAGAGCCGCCGGGACTAGCACAGATACGCAGTATTTT
TRBV19	.	.	TRBJ2-1	CASSIFLAANEQFF	TGTGCCAGTAGTATCTTTTTGGCGGCCAATGAGCAGTTCTTC
TRBV5-4	.	.	TRBJ1-6	CASSLSGTLNSPLHF	TGTGCCAGCAGCTTGTCAGGGACGTTGAATTCACCCCTCCACTTT
TRBV5-4	.	once	TRBJ1-1	CASTFPTSNTEAFF	TGTGCCAGCACCTTCCCGACTTCGAACACTGAAGCTTTCTTT
TRBV27	.	few	TRBJ2-2	CASSLWGDPNTGELFF	TGTGCCAGCAGTTTATGGGGCGACCCGAACACCGGGGAGCTGTTTTTT
TRBV10-3	.	.	TRBJ1-5	CAISEWSQLTQPQHF	TGTGCCATCAGTGAATGGTCACAGCTTACTCAGCCCCAGCATTTT
TRBV29-1	.	.	TRBJ1-5	CSALQDFNQPQHF	TGCAGCGCCCTACAGGATTTCAATCAGCCCCAGCATTTT
TRBV5-4	.	.	TRBJ1-2	CASSLALAGANYGYTF	TGTGCCAGCAGCTTGGCGCTCGCAGGGGCTAACTATGGCTACACCTTC
TRBV6-1	.	.	TRBJ1-1	CAGGSGFSMNTEAFF	TGTGCCGGGGGATCGGGATTCTCAATGAACACTGAAGCTTTCTTT
TRBV6-5	.	.	TRBJ1-6	CASSLRTAINSPLHF	TGTGCCAGCAGTCTCCGGACAGCGATTAATTCACCCCTCCACTTT
TRBV5-1	TRBD1	.	TRBJ1-1	CASRGGQTNTEAFF	TGCGCCAGCAGGGGGGGACAGACGAACACTGAAGCTTTCTTT
TRBV7-2	TRBD1	.	TRBJ1-1	CASSLTGGVKAFF	TGTGCCAGCAGCTTAACAGGGGGCGTAAAAGCTTTCTTT
TRBV19	TRBD1	.	TRBJ1-2	CASIRTGTGDPGYTF	TGTGCCAGTATTAGAACCGGGACAGGGGACCCTGGCTACACCTTC
TRBV7-3	.	once	TRBJ1-2	CASSPQVGSWGYTF	TGTGCCAGCAGCCCCCAGGTTGGGTCGTGGGGCTACACCTTC
TRBV4-2	.	.	TRBJ2-7	CASSQVSAGLGSYEQYF	TGTGCCAGCAGCCAAGTATCGGCGGGGCTAGGGTCCTACGAGCAGTACTTC
TRBV10-2	.	.	TRBJ2-1	CASSGRGGEQFF	TGCGCCAGCAGTGGTCGTGGCGGTGAGCAGTTCTTC
TRBV25-1	TRBD2	.	TRBJ2-5	CASSKLAGGGETQYF	TGTGCCAGCAGTAAACTAGCGGGGGGAGGGGAGACCCAGTACTTC
TRBV4-2	.	.	TRBJ1-2	CASSQDTAGDGYTF	TGTGCCAGCAGCCAAGACACGGCAGGGGATGGCTACACCTTC
TRBV25-1	.	.	TRBJ1-6	CASSPRQEYNSPLHF	TGTGCCAGCAGTCCCCGACAGGAGTATAATTCACCCCTCCACTTT
TRBV5-3	.	.	TRBJ2-6	CARSQGTFGPSSGANVLTF	TGTGCCAGAAGCCAGGGGACTTTCGGGCCTTCCTCTGGGGCCAACGTCCTGACTTTC
TRBV6-8	.	.	TRBJ1-2	CASDEGYRGGSEYGYTF	TGTGCCAGCGACGAAGGCTATCGGGGAGGGAGTGAGTATGGCTACACCTTC
TRBV10-3	TRBD2	once	TRBJ2-3	CAIRSGGAREDTQYF	TGTGCCATCAGAAGCGGGGGGGCCAGGGAAGATACGCAGTATTTT
TRBV7-9	.	.	TRBJ1-2	CASSFTPVWDYGYTF	TGTGCCAGCAGCTTTACCCCGGTATGGGACTATGGCTACACCTTC
TRBV7-2	.	.	TRBJ2-1	CASSLGGGKTYNEQFF	TGTGCCAGCAGCTTAGGGGGCGGGAAGACATACAATGAGCAGTTCTTC
TRBV4-1	.	once	TRBJ2-5	CASSQGGGGPQETQYF	TGCGCCAGCAGCCAAGGGGGAGGGGGGCCTCAAGAGACCCAGTACTTC
TRBV7-7	.	.	TRBJ2-5	CASSQKETQYF	TGTGCCAGCAGCCAAAAAGAGACCCAGTACTTC
TRBV29-1	.	once	TRBJ1-2	CSVATRTASYGYTF	TGCAGCGTCGCCACTAGGACAGCAAGCTATGGCTACACCTTC
TRBV7-2	TRBD1	.	TRBJ1-5	CASSPTGGVASNQPQHF	TGTGCCAGCAGCCCGACAGGGGGAGTAGCTAGCAATCAGCCCCAGCATTTT
TRBV5-5	TRBD1	.	TRBJ2-7	CASSLVGTGSYEQYF	TGTGCCAGCAGCTTGGTTGGGACAGGGTCCTACGAGCAGTACTTC
TRBV29-1	.	many	TRBJ1-2	CSVEGNGYTF	TGCAGCGTTGAAGGGAATGGCTACACCTTC
TRBV9	.	.	TRBJ2-2	CASSSTSGTGELFF	TGTGCCAGCAGCTCCACTTCCGGGACAGGGGAGCTGTTTTTT
TRBV19	.	.	TRBJ1-1	CASSITGRMNTEAFF	TGTGCCAGTAGTATAACAGGGAGGATGAACACTGAAGCTTTCTTT
TRBV25-1	TRBD1	.	TRBJ1-2	CASSARQGGYGGYTF	TGTGCCAGCAGTGCCCGACAGGGAGGATATGGCGGCTACACCTTC
TRBV25-1	.	.	TRBJ1-2	CASSDGGRIFYGYTF	TGTGCCAGCAGTGACGGGGGGCGGATATTTTATGGCTACACCTTC
TRBV9	.	.	TRBJ1-1	CASSVAADTEAFF	TGTGCCAGCAGCGTAGCGGCAGACACTGAAGCTTTCTTT
TRBV5-1	.	.	TRBJ1-3	CASSLAVGSGNTIYF	TGCGCCAGCAGCTTGGCCGTGGGCTCTGGAAACACCATATATTTT
TRBV6-5	.	few	TRBJ2-7	CASSYSRGHEQYF	TGTGCCAGCAGTTACTCAAGGGGCCACGAGCAGTACTTC
TRBV19	TRBD1	.	TRBJ1-1	CATRGLGITEAFF	TGTGCCACCAGGGGGCTGGGGATCACTGAAGCTTTCTTT
TRBV5-1	.	.	TRBJ2-1	CASSFYGRATPYNEQFF	TGCGCCAGCAGCTTTTATGGCAGGGCTACACCCTACAATGAGCAGTTCTTC
TRBV19	TRBD1	.	TRBJ1-5	CASTYLGTGTNQPQHF	TGTGCCAGTACCTACCTCGGGACAGGTACTAATCAGCCCCAGCATTTT
TRBV29-1	TRBD1	.	TRBJ1-2	CSASGTGAFYGYTF	TGCAGCGCCTCCGGGACAGGGGCTTTCTATGGCTACACCTTC
TRBV7-2	.	few	TRBJ1-1	CASSFDTNTEAFF	TGTGCCAGCAGCTTCGACACGAACACTGAAGCTTTCTTT